The 30 T cell receptor beta chains below all came from one sample that was sequenced in a study of T-cell memory formation after mild COVID-19. TCRdb re-called the 5' RACE reads through MiXCR, storing one row per CDR3 protein. This sample carries approximately 500,000 distinct CDR3 sequences, about 23% of them seen once, and the ten largest clones take about 12%. The sequenced sample consisted of PBMCs or a T cell subset sorted from them (not recorded which). These receptors all come from an adult woman who had mild COVID-19 (a few samples of this study predate the infection). Cell type and time point are not known.

The rearrangement links TRBV6-5 to TRBJ2-2, with D perhaps TRBD1 (5 bases). From germline, CDR1 is MNHEY and CDR2 SVGAGI. The CDR3 contains 14 residues. Trimming pared 8 bases from V and 1 base from J, leaving 11 bases between. CDR3 protein: CASQGSKNTGELFF. The CDR3 DNA is TGTGCCAGCCAGGGCAGCAAGAACACCGGGGAGCTGTTTTTT.

At least ten counts were recorded for this clonotype. V usage is TRBV5-4 and J usage is TRBJ2-1; 8 bases are a match to TRBD1. Germline V lookup: CDR1 SGHNT, CDR2 YYREEE (reference sequence). The CDR3 totals 15 residues. After removal of 4 bases from V and 2 bases from J, the junction contained 5 bases not matched to a gene. The CDR3 nucleotides read TGTGCCAGCAGCGGGACAGGAGAAGCCTACAATGAGCAGTTCTTC. This codes for CASSGTGEAYNEQFF.

The chain uses TRBV29-1 and TRBJ2-2; D remains unclear. V gave up 4 bases and J gave up 1 base, with 4 bases separating them. Germline loops: CDR1 SQVTM, CDR2 ANQGSEA. The CDR3 extends over 12 amino acids. Here the CDR3 reads CSVGLNTGELFF. The DNA of the CDR3 is TGCAGCGTTGGCCTGAACACCGGGGAGCTGTTTTTT.

The rearrangement joins TRBV27 to TRBJ2-7, with TRBD1 matching over 8 bases. J lost 4 bases, V lost 3 bases, and 8 bases had no gene match. CDR3 length: 15 residues. CDR1 and CDR2 (germline): MNHEY, SMNVEV (reference sequence). Here the CDR3 DNA reads TGTGCCAGCAGTTTTCAGGGGGCGAAACAGTACGAGCAGTACTTC. Translating it yields CASSFQGAKQYEQYF.

This clonotype showed up just a few times. The chain recombines TRBV15 with TRBJ2-2; D ambiguous. The germline V gene encodes CDR1 LNHNV and CDR2 YYDKDF (reference sequence). This CDR3 has 15 amino acids. V dropped 0 bases and J dropped 3 bases, with 8 bases sitting between them. The CDR3: CATSRDLQHTGELFF. The CDR3 DNA reads TGTGCCACCAGCAGAGATTTACAGCACACCGGGGAGCTGTTTTTT.

This clonotype has a handful of counts. CDR3 region: CASSLRGTSGRREQYF. The CDR3 DNA reads as TGCGCCAGCAGCCTAAGAGGGACTAGCGGGCGGCGCGAGCAGTACTTC. This chain connects TRBV4-3 to TRBJ2-7; the match to TRBD2 covers 12 bases. The V gene's germline CDR1 is LGHNA and CDR2 YSLEER. This CDR3 is built from 16 residues. Trimming cost V 4 bases and J 6 bases; bases outside gene matches: 10.

This clonotype has more than one count but fewer than ten. The chain combines TRBV5-1 with TRBJ2-2; the D call may be TRBD1 or TRBD2 (5 bases each). The germline V and J ends were trimmed by 1 base and 7 bases, with 11 bases remaining between them. Germline CDR1 reads SGHRS; CDR2 reads YFSETQ. This CDR3 contains 14 residues. CDR3 loop: CASSLQGTVGELFF. The CDR3 DNA sequence: TGCGCCAGCAGCTTGCAAGGGACGGTCGGGGAGCTGTTTTTT.

This clonotype came up a few times. The J gene is TRBJ1-1, the V gene TRBV4-2, with D tentatively TRBD1 (5 bases). The germline V and J ends were trimmed by 3 bases and 5 bases, with 7 bases remaining between them. Germline CDR1 LGHNA, CDR2 YNFKEQ. CDR3 length: 12 residues. The CDR3 DNA follows: TGTGCCAGCAGCCAGAGGGGTACTGAAGCTTTCTTT. This translates into CASSQRGTEAFF.

Here the CDR3 reads CASSLDSVGAGELFF. For the CDR3, the DNA is TGCGCCAGCAGCTTGGATTCGGTAGGGGCCGGGGAGCTGTTTTTT. The gene calls are TRBV5-1 and TRBJ2-2; maybe TRBD1 (5 bases). This CDR3 has 15 residues. Germline V lookup: CDR1 SGHRS, CDR2 YFSETQ. Trimming left V 0 bases short and J 6 bases short, with 12 bases between.

The gene calls are TRBV20-1 and TRBJ2-1, with D possibly being TRBD2 (5 bases). Deletions cut 5 bases from V and 4 bases from J, with 18 bases between. The CDR3 has 15 residues. Germline CDR1 is DFQATT and CDR2 is SNEGSKA (reference sequence). CDR3 sequence: CSALAQAELYNEQFF. As DNA, the CDR3 is TGCAGTGCTTTGGCGCAAGCGGAGCTTTACAATGAGCAGTTCTTC.

This clonotype was found a few times. This sequence joins TRBV5-1 and TRBJ2-3; D might be TRBD1 or TRBD2, each matching 5 bases. Trimming removed 6 bases from V and 7 bases from J, with 12 bases in between. The CDR3 loop spans 12 amino acids. Germline CDR1 is SGHRS and CDR2 is YFSETQ. CDR3 sequence (DNA): TGCGCCAGCACGGACACCGGGAATACGCAGTATTTT. The encoded protein is CASTDTGNTQYF.

This clonotype has only a few counts. The chain carries TRBV18 and TRBJ2-7, with 11 bases identical to TRBD1. Looked up from germline, CDR1 is KGHSH and CDR2 is LQKENI. The J segment lost 4 bases and the V segment lost 1 base, leaving 6 bases of the junction unmatched. The CDR3 extends over 16 amino acids. The CDR3 nucleotides are TGTGCCAGCTCACCACGATCCGGGACAGGGGGATACGAGCAGTACTTC. This codes for CASSPRSGTGGYEQYF.

The rearrangement uses TRBV20-1 and TRBJ1-1; 7 bases match TRBD1. Looked up from germline, CDR1 is DFQATT and CDR2 is SNEGSKA (reference sequence). The V segment lost 4 bases and the J segment 4 bases; nucleotides outside the gene matches: 6. This CDR3 has 13 amino acids. The CDR3 loop is CSANPGGTTEAFF. As DNA, the CDR3 is TGCAGTGCTAATCCAGGGGGGACCACTGAAGCTTTCTTT.

This clonotype was counted a few times. The chain employs TRBV7-6 and TRBJ2-1; a possible D gene is TRBD1 (6 bases). V dropped 5 bases and J dropped 4 bases, with 12 bases sitting between them. Germline CDR1 is SGHVS and CDR2 is FNYEAQ. CDR3 size: 14 residues. The CDR3 reads CASSPRGVYNEQFF. The DNA of the CDR3 is TGTGCCAGCAGCCCCAGGGGCGTATACAATGAGCAGTTCTTC.

This clonotype has at least ten counts. The chain links TRBV20-1 to TRBJ1-2, with D tentatively TRBD1 (5 bases). The germline gives CDR1 DFQATT, CDR2 SNEGSKA (reference sequence). CDR3 length equals 11 residues. V lost 3 bases and J 8 bases, leaving 10 bases between the germline ends. The CDR3 sequence: CSASGDGGYTF. The DNA for the CDR3 is TGCAGTGCTAGTGGGGACGGAGGCTACACCTTC.

There are a few counts of this clonotype. The chain uses TRBV7-9 and TRBJ2-1; 11 bases fit TRBD2. J gave up 7 bases and V 5 bases, and 4 bases lay outside the gene matches. The CDR3 loop spans 14 amino acids. Germline lookup yields CDR1 SEHNR and CDR2 FQNEAQ (reference sequence). The CDR3 coding sequence is TGTGCCAGCAGCGCGACTAGCGGGATAAATGAGCAGTTCTTC. Amino acids: CASSATSGINEQFF.

CDR3 sequence reads: CASSVSGGATDTQYF. CDR3 coding DNA: TGTGCCAGCAGCGTTAGCGGGGGGGCAACAGATACGCAGTATTTT. The chain links TRBV9 to TRBJ2-3; TRBD2 aligns across 11 bases. The CDR3 loop spans 15 amino acids. Germline V gene sequence: CDR1 SGDLS, CDR2 YYNGEE. V was clipped by 2 bases and J by 3 bases; unmatched bases: 2.

The gene calls are TRBV5-1 and TRBJ2-5; D possibly corresponds to TRBD1 (6 bases). The CDR3 covers 14 residues. V was clipped by 0 bases and J by 2 bases, with 8 bases between them. The germline gives CDR1 SGHRS, CDR2 YFSETQ. The CDR3 DNA follows: TGCGCCAGCAGCTTGGCTACAGGGCAAGAGACCCAGTACTTC. Encoded protein: CASSLATGQETQYF.

A note on this clonotype: One junction end does not reproduce the germline sequence, and a read error may be involved. V usage is TRBV2 and J usage is TRBJ2-7, with 8 bases matching TRBD1. Germline CDR1 is SNHLY and CDR2 is FYNNEI. The CDR3 is 14 residues long. The CDR3 loop reads CASSEGYRGYEQYF. In DNA, the CDR3 is TGTGCCAGCAGCGAAGGTTACAGGGGGTACGAGCAGTACTTC.

This chain links TRBV7-6 with TRBJ1-3; 7 bases align to TRBD1. This CDR3 is 15 amino acids long. The V gene end was trimmed by 1 base and the J gene end by 2 bases; junction bases not matched to a gene: 2. The germline gives CDR1 SGHVS, CDR2 FNYEAQ. The CDR3 bases are TGTGCCAGCAGCTTAGGAGGGGGCGCTGGAAACACCATATATTTT. It specifies CASSLGGGAGNTIYF.

Only a few counts were recorded for this clonotype. The V and J genes are TRBV29-1 and TRBJ2-1; tentative D call: TRBD2 (5 bases). The V gene lost 3 bases and the J gene lost 10 bases, with 13 bases spanning the gap. CDR1 is SQVTM and CDR2 is ANQGSEA in the germline V gene. This CDR3 is 12 amino acids long. CDR3 sequence reads: CSVEGSRAEQFF. The CDR3 nucleotides read TGCAGCGTTGAGGGCTCGCGGGCCGAGCAGTTCTTC.

This clonotype was counted a few times. This sequence joins TRBV25-1 and TRBJ2-7, with 7 positions matching TRBD2. V lost 2 bases to trimming and J lost 4 bases; unmatched junction nucleotides: 5. The CDR3 loop spans 14 amino acids. Germline V gene lookup returns CDR1 MGHDK and CDR2 SYGVNS. This CDR3 is CASSEPGRQYEQYF. The CDR3 nucleotides are TGTGCCAGCAGTGAACCCGGGAGGCAGTACGAGCAGTACTTC.

This sequence joins TRBV7-9 and TRBJ2-1, with TRBD2 matching over 13 bases. In germline, CDR1 is SEHNR, CDR2 FQNEAQ (reference sequence). The CDR3 is 18 residues long. V gave up 5 bases and J gave up 7 bases; unmatched junction bases: 14. In DNA form, the CDR3 reads TGTGCCAGCAGCCCTACTAGCGGGAGGGTAAGAGGAGCTAATGAGCAGTTCTTC. Translating it yields CASSPTSGRVRGANEQFF.

The chain links TRBV15 to TRBJ2-5; D unresolved. CDR3 length: 14 amino acids. Trimming stripped 0 bases from V and 1 base from J, with 6 bases between. CDR1 is LNHNV, CDR2 YYDKDF, per germline (reference sequence). This chain's CDR3 is CATSRDRSQETQYF. For the CDR3, the DNA is TGTGCCACCAGCAGAGACAGGAGCCAAGAGACCCAGTACTTC. The full variable domain, in which reference TRBV15 and TRBJ2-5 provide the parts outside the CDR3, is DAMVIQNPRYQVTQFGKPVTLSCSQTLNHNVMYWYQQKSSQAPKLLFHYYDKDFNNEADTPDNFQSRRPNTSFCFLDIRSPGLGDTAMYLCATSRDRSQETQYFGPGTRLLVL.

This clonotype was seen only a few times. This rearrangement joins TRBV28 to TRBJ2-7; unclear D gene. Germline V gene sequence: CDR1 MDHEN, CDR2 SYDVKM. The CDR3 is 12 amino acids. V was pared by 1 base and J by 5 bases, with 6 bases between. CDR3 residues: CASSLSWNEQYF. The CDR3 nucleotides read TGTGCCAGCAGTTTATCCTGGAACGAGCAGTACTTC.

The V call is TRBV5-6, the J call TRBJ1-1; D remains unclear. Between the trimmed V and J ends, which lost 1 base and 0 bases, there was a span of 22 bases. Per the germline V gene, CDR1 is SGHDT and CDR2 is YYEEEE. The CDR3 loop spans 19 amino acids. CDR3: CASSLFPVGRLGMNTEAFF. Here the CDR3 DNA reads TGTGCCAGCAGCTTGTTTCCGGTTGGCCGGTTAGGGATGAACACTGAAGCTTTCTTT.

DNA for the CDR3: TGCGCCAGCAGCCAAGAATTCGCTAGCGCCGTTATTGAGCAGTTCTTC. Its translation: CASSQEFASAVIEQFF. The chain carries TRBV4-3 and TRBJ2-1; possibly TRBD2 for D (6 bases). The CDR3 contains 16 residues. With 0 bases removed from V and 9 bases from J, the gap between germline ends came to 18 bases. The germline V gene has CDR1 LGHNA and CDR2 YSLEER.

The rearrangement links TRBV5-6 to TRBJ2-5; possible D gene TRBD1, 6 bases. Germline lookup yields CDR1 SGHDT and CDR2 YYEEEE. Between the trimmed V and J ends, which lost 4 bases and 1 base, there was a span of 14 bases. The CDR3 is made up of 15 amino acids. As DNA, the CDR3 is TGTGCCAGCAGCCCGCTAACAGGGCCCCAAGAGACCCAGTACTTC. Translating it yields CASSPLTGPQETQYF.

The V and J genes are TRBV19 and TRBJ1-5; the match to TRBD1 covers 10 bases. The CDR3 is made up of 17 amino acids. V lost 4 bases and J lost 2; bases outside the gene matches: 8. The germline gives CDR1 LNHDA, CDR2 SQIVND (reference sequence). CDR3 DNA sequence: TGTGCCAGTAGTACGGGACAGGGGAAATCTGGCAATCAGCCCCAGCATTTT. It is translated as CASSTGQGKSGNQPQHF.

This clonotype was seen a handful of times. The V call is TRBV7-9, the J call TRBJ2-3, with D possibly TRBD1 on 6 matching bases. With 1 base removed from V and 6 bases from J, the gap between germline ends came to 20 bases. The CDR3 consists of 17 residues. Germline lookup yields CDR1 SEHNR and CDR2 FQNEAQ (reference sequence). DNA for the CDR3: TGTGCCAGCAGCTTAGGTCAGGACAGTCAGTGGAAGGATACGCAGTATTTT. Amino acids: CASSLGQDSQWKDTQYF.